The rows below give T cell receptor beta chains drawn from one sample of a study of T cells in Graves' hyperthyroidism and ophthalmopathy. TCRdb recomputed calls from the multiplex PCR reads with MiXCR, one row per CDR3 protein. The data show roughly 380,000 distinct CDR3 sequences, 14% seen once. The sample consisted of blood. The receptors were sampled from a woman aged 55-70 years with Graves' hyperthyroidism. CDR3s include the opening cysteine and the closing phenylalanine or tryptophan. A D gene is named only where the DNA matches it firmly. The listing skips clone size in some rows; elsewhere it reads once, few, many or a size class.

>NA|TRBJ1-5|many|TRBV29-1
CSVGGANQPQHF
TGCAGCGTTGGGGGGGCCAATCAGCCCCAGCATTTT
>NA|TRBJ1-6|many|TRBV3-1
CASSRTDNSPLHF
TGTGCCAGCAGCCGGACAGATAATTCACCCCTCCACTTT
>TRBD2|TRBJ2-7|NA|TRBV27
CASSFYLAGGTTLREQYF
TGTGCCAGCAGTTTCTACCTAGCGGGAGGTACAACCTTACGTGAGCAGTACTTC
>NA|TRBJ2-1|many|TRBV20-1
CSPSDSGAYNEQFF
TGCAGCCCCTCTGATTCGGGTGCCTACAATGAGCAGTTCTTC
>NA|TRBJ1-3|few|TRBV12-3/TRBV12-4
CASASGGVRGNTIYF
TGTGCCAGCGCGTCGGGGGGGGTGCGTGGAAACACCATATATTTT
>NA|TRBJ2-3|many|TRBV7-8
CASSRGWTDTQYF
TGTGCCAGCAGCAGGGGGTGGACAGATACGCAGTATTTT
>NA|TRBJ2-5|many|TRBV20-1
CSASTQGGETQYF
TGCAGTGCTAGTACACAGGGAGGGGAGACCCAGTACTTC
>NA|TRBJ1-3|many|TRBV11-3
CASSRRGVSGNTIYF
TGTGCCAGCAGCCGACGGGGGGTCTCTGGAAACACCATATATTTT
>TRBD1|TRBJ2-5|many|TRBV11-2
CASSYQGAQETQYF
TGTGCCAGCAGCTACCAGGGGGCCCAAGAGACCCAGTACTTC
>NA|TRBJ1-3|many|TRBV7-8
CASSPLQAGNTIYF
TGTGCCAGCAGCCCATTACAGGCCGGAAACACCATATATTTT
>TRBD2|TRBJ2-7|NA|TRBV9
CASSVGTSVYEQYF
TGTGCCAGCAGCGTTGGGACTAGCGTTTACGAGCAGTACTTC